This T cell receptor (beta chain) derives from a study of glioma-infiltrating T cells after dendritic cell vaccination. As for the study in general: Glioblastoma patients came from Phase I and II dendritic cell vaccination trials.

None of the glioblastoma patients had an isocitrate dehydrogenase mutation. TCRdb's copy holds only in-frame clones and misses some; the assay was immunoSEQ multiplex PCR. The data show 80,000 to 95,000 clones, more than 75% seen once. Germline V lookup: CDR1 SGHRS, CDR2 YFSETQ. The CDR3 runs 15 residues. V shed 4 bases, J shed 2 bases, and the junction held 8 bases outside the gene matches. Source: blood, taken before dendritic cell vaccination. This chain joins TRBV5-1 and TRBJ1-1, with 7 nucleotides matching TRBD1. The TCR originated in a human donor with glioblastoma. In nucleotides, the CDR3 is TGCGCCAGCAGCGTAGACAGGGCTACAAACACTGAAGCTTTCTTT. This gives the protein CASSVDRATNTEAFF.